This TCR beta chain derives from a study of cytomegalovirus exposure and HLA in healthy donors. Study-level background: The 95 to 150 validation repertoires, a later analysis reported, used the same platform as the approximately 630 first-cohort repertoires.

The ends lost 6 bases at V and 4 bases at J; junction bases unmatched: 6. The V gene's germline CDR1 is KGHSH and CDR2 LQKENI. CDR3 size: 15 residues. An approximately 130-subject validation cohort, separate from the approximately 690-subject first cohort, supplied the donors. The study, taken as a whole, reports: A few CMV-associated chains proved CMV antigen-specific in vitro. Most observed TCR sequences were rare, whereas some public TCRs were detected in many donors.

Regarding this clone: Its antigen remains unknown.

Assay: immunoSEQ multiplex PCR; the TCRdb copy retains only in-frame clones and omits some. This sample has around 55,000 clones; 90% occur once, and the top ten carry over 3%. The J gene is TRBJ2-1, the V gene TRBV18, with 10 bases aligning to TRBD2. Sequencing input: PBMCs. The clonotype comes from a man aged 18 to 35 in good health and CMV-seronegative. The CDR3 sequence: CASSQLAGLYNEQFF. The CDR3 nucleotides are TGTGCCAGCTCGCAACTAGCGGGACTTTACAATGAGCAGTTCTTC.